This T cell receptor (beta chain) was observed in a study of T cells after yellow fever vaccination. Study-level points and caveats: Contaminating bulk clonotypes could be abundant in FACS-sorted repertoires. Weaker overall was a secondary response that nonetheless peaked faster, on day 5 versus 15.

V lost 5 bases to trimming and J lost 2 bases; unmatched junction nucleotides: 12. CDR3 size: 18 residues. The 5'RACE template-switching step produced TCR cDNA and added a universal primer site and UMIs. Via MiXCR, TCRdb re-called the 5' RACE reads, giving one row per CDR3 protein. The sample holds 510,000 or so distinct CDR3 sequences; under 25% are singletons and the top ten take around 15%. A note on this clonotype: Its target is not known.

The sequence came from a man aged 30 to 45 who received the YFV17D yellow fever vaccine. The chain combines TRBV12-3 or TRBV12-4 with TRBJ2-6; 7 positions agree with TRBD2. Sequencing was performed on PBMCs, taken 15 days after the yellow fever booster vaccination. This CDR3 is CASSRATGGRPGANVLTF. DNA for the CDR3: TGTGCCAGCAGTCGAGCTACCGGCGGGAGACCTGGGGCCAACGTCCTGACTTTC.